The next 8 T cell receptor beta chains were all read from a single sample in a study of blood T cell repertoires in COVID-19. Generated by immunoSEQ multiplex PCR, the TCRdb table keeps only in-frame clones and is missing some. The table has 300,000 to 350,000 clones, about 86% seen once. Material: peripheral blood. The receptors here all came from a man in his thirties or forties with active or convalescent COVID-19.

J is TRBJ1-3 and V is TRBV7-9; D unclear. V lost 1 base to trimming and J lost 1 base, with 8 bases between them. The CDR3 has 15 amino acids. CDR1 is SEHNR and CDR2 is FQNEAQ in the germline V gene (reference sequence). The CDR3 DNA reads TGTGCCAGCAGCTTAGACAGAGATTCTGGAAACACCATATATTTT. It translates to CASSLDRDSGNTIYF.

This clone was detected only a few times. The rearrangement joins TRBV7-2 to TRBJ1-5; possible D gene TRBD1, 5 bases. Germline V gives CDR1 SGHTA, CDR2 FQGNSA. The CDR3 is 16 amino acids. Trimming pared 1 base from V and 7 bases from J, leaving 17 bases between. CDR3 bases: TGTGCCAGCAGCTTAGTGGGGTCCGCGGGGCTCCAGCCCCAGCATTTT. Residues: CASSLVGSAGLQPQHF.

This clone came up a few times. The chain is built from TRBV7-2 and TRBJ2-2, with D unresolved. Germline V gene sequence: CDR1 SGHTA, CDR2 FQGNSA. V gave up 8 bases and J gave up 1 base, with 14 bases separating them. The CDR3 has 15 amino acids. This CDR3 is CASGYFTVNTGELFF. Here the CDR3 DNA reads TGTGCCAGCGGCTACTTTACAGTGAACACCGGGGAGCTGTTTTTT.

The chain has TRBV27 and TRBJ2-7; D unresolved. V lost 8 bases and J 2 bases, leaving 13 bases between the germline ends. The CDR3 runs to 13 residues. CDR1 is MNHEY, CDR2 SMNVEV, per germline (reference sequence). The CDR3 region has the DNA TGTGCCAGCCGCCGTGCGTCGGCCTACGAGCAGTACTTC. This encodes CASRRASAYEQYF.

The chain employs TRBV4-3 and TRBJ1-1, with D perhaps TRBD1 (6 bases). V dropped 4 bases and J dropped 3 bases, with 12 bases sitting between them. Germline V gene sequence: CDR1 LGHNA, CDR2 YSLEER. The CDR3 sequence is 14 residues long. This CDR3 is CASSPRSGDTEAFF. For the CDR3, the DNA is TGCGCCAGCAGCCCCCGCTCAGGGGACACTGAAGCTTTCTTT.

This chain uses TRBV7-9 with TRBJ2-7; 8 positions agree with TRBD2. The CDR3 runs to 16 residues. The junction had 13 bases not matched to a gene; V was cut back by 5 bases and J by 4 bases. Germline CDR1 reads SEHNR; CDR2 reads FQNEAQ (reference sequence). In DNA, the CDR3 is TGTGCCAGCAGCCCGCCGGCAATAGCGGGAAGATACGAGCAGTACTTC. Translated, it gives CASSPPAIAGRYEQYF.

The chain carries TRBV3-1 (or the pseudogene TRBV3-2) and TRBJ1-5, with TRBD1 matching 7 bases. Per the germline V gene, CDR1 is LGHDT and CDR2 is YNNKEL (reference sequence). The CDR3 is made up of 17 amino acids. The V segment lost 1 base and the J segment 1 base; nucleotides outside the gene matches: 7. CDR3 sequence (DNA): TGTGCCAGCAGCCAAGGGAGGGGGCTGGGGAGCAATCAGCCCCAGCATTTT. Its protein is CASSQGRGLGSNQPQHF.

In its sample, this clone was seen once. The V call is TRBV6-5, the J call TRBJ2-2, with 8 bases fitting TRBD1. This CDR3 spans 15 amino acids. Germline V gives CDR1 MNHEY, CDR2 SVGAGI. Trimming removed 0 bases from V and 3 bases from J; junction bases left unmatched: 0. CDR3: CASSYSQGDTGELFF. CDR3 sequence (DNA): TGTGCCAGCAGTTACTCACAGGGGGACACCGGGGAGCTGTTTTTT.